The 23 T cell receptor beta chains below all came from one sample that was sequenced in a study of blood T cell repertoires in COVID-19. Generated by immunoSEQ multiplex PCR, the TCRdb table keeps only in-frame clones and is missing some. The sample consists of approximately 30,000 clones, about 90% of them appearing once. The sample comprised peripheral blood. These receptors all come from a human donor in a cohort sampled during active COVID-19.

The V gene is TRBV5-1, the J gene TRBJ1-4; D ambiguous. CDR3 length: 15 amino acids. Germline lookup yields CDR1 SGHRS and CDR2 YFSETQ. Trimming removed 1 base at V and 1 base at J, with 8 bases between. The CDR3 spells CASSLNVQTNEKLFF. For the CDR3, the DNA is TGCGCCAGCAGCTTGAATGTCCAAACTAATGAAAAACTGTTTTTT. Full variable domain (rest looked up from reference TRBV5-1 and TRBJ1-4): KAGVTQTPRYLIKTRGQQVTLSCSPISGHRSVSWYQQTPGQGLQFLFEYFSETQRNKGNFPGRFSGRQFSNSRSEMNVSTLELGDSALYLCASSLNVQTNEKLFFGSGTQLSVL.

The rearrangement joins TRBV7-9 to TRBJ1-3; unclear D gene. The germline V gene encodes CDR1 SEHNR and CDR2 FQNEAQ (reference sequence). Deletions cut 5 bases from V and 1 base from J, with 12 bases between. The length of the CDR3 is 15 residues. The CDR3 protein is CASSLSRASGNTIYF. The CDR3 nucleotides read TGTGCCAGCAGCCTCTCGAGGGCATCTGGAAACACCATATATTTT.

The J gene is TRBJ1-1, the V gene TRBV3-1 (or the pseudogene TRBV3-2), with D unclear. V was trimmed by 8 bases and J by 6 bases, leaving 10 bases between them. This CDR3 is 11 amino acids long. Germline V gene sequence: CDR1 LGHDT, CDR2 YNNKEL (reference sequence). Written as DNA, the CDR3 is TGTGCCAGCTCCCTTCTCTCTGAAGCTTTCTTT. Translation: CASSLLSEAFF.

V usage is TRBV7-9 and J usage is TRBJ1-6; a possible D gene is TRBD1 (6 bases). Germline V gene data show CDR1 as SEHNR and CDR2 as FQNEAQ (reference sequence). Trimming stripped 10 bases from V and 6 bases from J, with 13 bases between. The CDR3 consists of 13 residues. The CDR3 sequence is CAIKGGGNSPLHF. For the CDR3, the DNA is TGTGCCATAAAAGGGGGGGGTAATTCACCCCTCCACTTT.

CDR3 in DNA: TGTGCCAGCAGATTGGACAGGGGTCCCCTCCACTTT. Translated: CASRLDRGPLHF. This chain joins TRBV2 and TRBJ1-6, with 9 positions matching TRBD1. The CDR3 totals 12 residues. Germline values: CDR1 SNHLY, CDR2 FYNNEI. Trimming cost V 6 bases and J 13 bases; bases outside gene matches: 4.

This sequence joins TRBV28 and TRBJ1-5; TRBD1 matches at 7 bases. J lost 2 bases, V lost 8 bases, and 18 bases had no gene match. CDR3 length: 18 amino acids. Germline V gene data show CDR1 as MDHEN and CDR2 as SYDVKM. This chain's CDR3 is CASHNRDRTFGGNQPQHF. The CDR3 nucleotides read TGTGCCAGCCACAATAGGGACAGAACCTTTGGGGGCAATCAGCCCCAGCATTTT.

The chain recombines TRBV28 with TRBJ1-5; D possibly corresponds to TRBD1 (5 bases). The CDR3 consists of 15 residues. V lost 5 bases and J 3 bases, leaving 14 bases between the germline ends. The germline gives CDR1 MDHEN, CDR2 SYDVKM. CDR3 sequence reads: CASSPPSGDNQPQHF. The CDR3 bases are TGTGCCAGCAGTCCCCCGTCGGGGGACAATCAGCCCCAGCATTTT.

The chain employs TRBV2 and TRBJ2-3; D is perhaps TRBD2 (5 bases). The CDR3 extends over 16 amino acids. Trimming shortened V by 6 bases and J by 3 bases, and 19 bases separated the two germline ends. The germline V gene encodes CDR1 SNHLY and CDR2 FYNNEI. For the CDR3, the DNA is TGTGCCAGCAGCAACCTAGCTTATCTGGTGACAGATACGCAGTATTTT. It translates to CASSNLAYLVTDTQYF.

The rearrangement uses TRBV10-3 and TRBJ2-7, with a possible D match to TRBD2 (5 bases). The germline CDR1 and CDR2 sequences are ENHRY and SYGVKD. This CDR3 comprises 14 residues. V gave up 10 bases and J gave up 2 bases, with 18 bases separating them. The CDR3 coding sequence is TGTGCCAGCGGGCCGCGAGGCGAAACCTACGAGCAGTACTTC. The encoded protein is CASGPRGETYEQYF.

The V and J genes are TRBV6-4 and TRBJ2-6; tentatively, D is TRBD1 (6 bases). The CDR3 is made up of 14 amino acids. V lost 4 bases and J lost 4, with 8 bases in between. Looked up from germline, CDR1 is MRHNA and CDR2 is SNTAGT. The CDR3 DNA reads as TGTGCCAGCAGTGCAGGGGCAGGGGCCAACGTCCTGACTTTC. It encodes CASSAGAGANVLTF.

The rearrangement uses TRBV19 and TRBJ2-3; TRBD1 aligns across 9 bases. The trim removed 3 bases at V and 6 bases at J, leaving 4 bases unmatched. Looked up from germline, CDR1 is LNHDA and CDR2 is SQIVND (reference sequence). The CDR3 covers 14 residues. This CDR3 is CASSMDRGVDTQYF. The CDR3 DNA follows: TGTGCCAGTAGTATGGACAGGGGAGTGGATACGCAGTATTTT.

The gene calls are TRBV24-1 and TRBJ2-5; unclear D gene. Trimming pared 2 bases from V and 1 base from J, leaving 4 bases between. This CDR3 is 13 amino acids long. CDR1 and CDR2 (germline): KGHDR, SFDVKD. The CDR3, as DNA: TGTGCCACCAGTGATTCGGTCCAAGAGACCCAGTACTTC. Translated, it gives CATSDSVQETQYF.

This clone was detected once. The V and J genes are TRBV6-5 and TRBJ1-6; 7 bases fit TRBD1. The trim removed 5 bases at V and 7 bases at J, leaving 8 bases unmatched. The CDR3 is 15 amino acids. Germline V lookup: CDR1 MNHEY, CDR2 SVGAGI. CDR3 DNA: TGTGCCAGCAGTCCCCAAGGGACAGACAATTCACCCCTCCACTTT. This sequence encodes CASSPQGTDNSPLHF.

V is TRBV5-1 and J is TRBJ2-3, with 12 bases matching TRBD2. Germline-derived CDR1 and CDR2 are SGHRS and YFSETQ. The CDR3 totals 15 residues. Trimming removed 4 bases from V and 6 bases from J; junction bases left unmatched: 6. CDR3 DNA: TGCGCCAGCAGCCCTCTAGCGGGGGGGCCGGATACGCAGTATTTT. Translation gives CASSPLAGGPDTQYF.

The genes are TRBV7-9 and TRBJ1-1; D remains unclear. CDR1 is SEHNR and CDR2 is FQNEAQ in the germline V gene (reference sequence). The CDR3 runs 14 residues. V lost 9 bases to trimming and J lost 6 bases, with 20 bases between them. This CDR3 is CASFMSARKAEAFF. CDR3 bases: TGTGCCAGTTTCATGAGTGCGAGGAAGGCTGAAGCTTTCTTT. Looking up the rest from reference TRBV7-9 and TRBJ1-1 gives the full variable domain: DTGVSQNPRHKITKRGQNVTFRCDPISEHNRLYWYRQTLGQGPEFLTYFQNEAQLEKSRLLSDRFSAERPKGSFSTLEIQRTEQGDSAMYLCASFMSARKAEAFFGQGTRLTVV.

This clone was seen only once. V is TRBV9 and J is TRBJ1-6; D perhaps matches TRBD1 (5 bases). This CDR3 has 14 amino acids. Per the germline V gene, CDR1 is SGDLS and CDR2 is YYNGEE. Between the trimmed V and J ends, which lost 4 bases and 9 bases, there was a span of 14 bases. CDR3 nucleotides: TGTGCCAGCAGCCTTACAGGTAACGCTTCACCCCTCCACTTT. Translated: CASSLTGNASPLHF.

The chain has TRBV9 and TRBJ1-2, with 9 bases fitting TRBD1. The CDR3 totals 15 residues. In germline, CDR1 is SGDLS, CDR2 YYNGEE. The J segment lost 13 bases and the V segment lost 3 bases, leaving 16 bases of the junction unmatched. CDR3 region: CASSAPGQGPYEGTF. DNA for the CDR3: TGTGCCAGCAGCGCTCCGGGACAGGGCCCTTATGAGGGCACCTTC.

V usage is TRBV7-2 and J usage is TRBJ2-7; TRBD2 agrees at 7 bases. V trimming: 1 base; J trimming: 5 bases; junction bases outside the gene matches: 2. The CDR3 has 13 residues. Germline V lookup: CDR1 SGHTA, CDR2 FQGNSA. The CDR3 sequence is CASSLGGTNEQYF. The CDR3 DNA reads as TGTGCCAGCAGCTTAGGCGGGACTAACGAGCAGTACTTC.

This clone was recorded many times. The chain joins TRBV28 to TRBJ2-5; 12 nucleotides line up with TRBD2. Per germline, CDR1 MDHEN and CDR2 SYDVKM. This CDR3 region has 15 residues. The V and J ends lost 7 bases and 2 bases, in that order; junction bases with no gene match: 5. The CDR3 sequence is CASTMTSGGQETQYF. CDR3 nucleotide sequence: TGTGCCAGCACCATGACTAGCGGGGGTCAAGAGACCCAGTACTTC. The full variable domain, rest sourced from reference TRBV28 and TRBJ2-5, is DVKVTQSSRYLVKRTGEKVFLECVQDMDHENMFWYRQDPGLGLRLIYFSYDVKMKEKGDIPEGYSVSREKKERFSLILESASTNQTSMYLCASTMTSGGQETQYFGPGTRLLVL.

The chain links TRBV7-8 to TRBJ2-2; a weak D match, TRBD2 (6 bases). The CDR3 has 16 amino acids. Deletions cut 1 base from V and 3 bases from J, with 12 bases between. Germline V CDR1 and CDR2: SGHVS, FQNEAQ. As DNA, the CDR3 is TGTGCCAGCAGCTTAGGAACCGGGACTCACACCGGGGAGCTGTTTTTT. Protein product: CASSLGTGTHTGELFF.

This clone was seen a single time. The rearrangement joins TRBV5-1 to TRBJ2-3, with TRBD1 as a possible D gene (5 bases). Looked up from germline, CDR1 is SGHRS and CDR2 is YFSETQ. V was shortened by 4 bases and J by 7 bases, with 13 bases between the two germline ends. There are 13 residues in the CDR3. CDR3 in amino acids: CASSEGQVNTQYF. As DNA, the CDR3 is TGCGCCAGCAGCGAAGGACAAGTGAATACGCAGTATTTT.

The sample holds one count of this clone. V gene TRBV9 combines with J gene TRBJ2-7; weak D call: TRBD1 (5 bases). The germline V and J ends were trimmed by 1 base and 4 bases, with 9 bases remaining between them. CDR3 size: 13 residues. Germline lookup yields CDR1 SGDLS and CDR2 YYNGEE. CDR3 nucleotides: TGTGCCAGCAGCGTACAGGGCGGTTACGAGCAGTACTTC. This codes for CASSVQGGYEQYF. The variable domain in full, with the rest retrieved from reference TRBV9 and TRBJ2-7, is DSGVTQTPKHLITATGQRVTLRCSPRSGDLSVYWYQQSLDQGLQFLIQYYNGEERAKGNILERFSAQQFPDLHSELNLSSLELGDSALYFCASSVQGGYEQYFGPGTRLTVT.

This clone was detected a few times. V gene TRBV7-6 combines with J gene TRBJ2-7, with a possible D match to TRBD1 (5 bases). Trimming removed 1 base from V and 5 bases from J, with 15 bases in between. From germline, CDR1 is SGHVS and CDR2 FNYEAQ. The CDR3 runs to 15 residues. CDR3: CASSLVAGLSDEQYF. The CDR3 bases are TGTGCCAGCAGCTTAGTGGCAGGGCTGAGCGACGAGCAGTACTTC.